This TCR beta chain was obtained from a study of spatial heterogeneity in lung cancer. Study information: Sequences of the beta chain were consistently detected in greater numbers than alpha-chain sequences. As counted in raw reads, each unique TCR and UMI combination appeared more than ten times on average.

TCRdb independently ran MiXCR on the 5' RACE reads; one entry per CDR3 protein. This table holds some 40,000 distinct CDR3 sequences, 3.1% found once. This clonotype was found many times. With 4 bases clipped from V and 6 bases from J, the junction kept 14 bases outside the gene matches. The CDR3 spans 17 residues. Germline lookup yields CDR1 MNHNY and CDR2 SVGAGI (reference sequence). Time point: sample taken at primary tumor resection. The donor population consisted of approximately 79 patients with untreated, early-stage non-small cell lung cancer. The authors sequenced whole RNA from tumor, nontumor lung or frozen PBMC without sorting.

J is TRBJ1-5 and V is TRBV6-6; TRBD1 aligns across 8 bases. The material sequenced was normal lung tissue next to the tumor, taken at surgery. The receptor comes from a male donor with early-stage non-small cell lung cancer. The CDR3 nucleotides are TGTGCCAGCAGTTTCCCATTCGACAGGGGAGGGGGTCAGCCCCAGCATTTT. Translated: CASSFPFDRGGGQPQHF.